The 8 T cell receptor beta chains below all came from one sample that was sequenced in a study of blood T cells in healthy people across ages. It was with a sample-barcoded 5' primer and a J-beta primer mix that a second PCR of roughly 6 to 11 cycles was run. Using its own MiXCR run on the 5' RACE reads, TCRdb lists one record per CDR3 protein. Of 800,000 to 950,000 distinct CDR3 sequences in the sample, under 35% were seen once. This same sample was also part of a study on T cells of mothers and their children.

The specimen sequenced was blood. Source of these receptors: a woman aged 40 to 50 in good health.

The CDR3 sequence is CASSSPRTGTNYGYTF. The CDR3 DNA reads as TGTGCCAGCAGTTCGCCGCGGACAGGTACCAACTATGGCTACACCTTC. The chain carries TRBV28 and TRBJ1-2, with TRBD1 identical over 7 bases. CDR1 and CDR2 from the germline V gene are MDHEN and SYDVKM. J was trimmed by 2 bases and V by 4 bases; bases with no gene match: 10. The CDR3 spans 16 residues.

J is TRBJ1-5 and V is TRBV27; TRBD1 agrees at 9 bases. The V gene's germline CDR1 is MNHEY and CDR2 SMNVEV (reference sequence). Losses at the gene ends were 6 bases for V and 7 bases for J; bases not matched to a gene: 10. The CDR3 totals 15 residues. The CDR3 DNA sequence: TGTGCCAGCAGCAGACAGGGGGTTGGGGGGCAGCCCCAGCATTTT. Its protein product is CASSRQGVGGQPQHF.

This clonotype was observed at least ten times. V and J are TRBV12-3 or TRBV12-4 and TRBJ2-1, with unresolved D. With 4 bases removed from V and 4 bases from J, the gap between germline ends came to 8 bases. The CDR3 runs to 13 residues. In DNA, the CDR3 is TGTGCCAGCAGTTCAATGATTTACAATGAGCAGTTCTTC. It translates to CASSSMIYNEQFF.

This clonotype has just a few counts. The V call is TRBV7-2, the J call TRBJ2-7, with a possible D match to TRBD2 (7 bases). CDR1 is SGHTA, CDR2 FQGNSA, per germline. This CDR3 is 15 amino acids long. V lost 7 bases to trimming and J lost 2 bases, with 18 bases between them. CDR3 sequence: CASTSFRGAPYEQYF. CDR3 sequence (DNA): TGTGCCAGCACCTCATTCCGGGGGGCCCCCTACGAGCAGTACTTC.

This clonotype has only a few counts. This sequence joins TRBV5-1 and TRBJ2-5, with TRBD2 identical over 7 bases. J gave up 1 base and V 4 bases, and 10 bases lay outside the gene matches. The length of the CDR3 is 16 residues. Per germline, CDR1 SGHRS and CDR2 YFSETQ. CDR3 protein: CASSRGSGAGQETQYF. In DNA, the CDR3 is TGCGCCAGCAGCCGGGGGAGCGGGGCCGGCCAAGAGACCCAGTACTTC.

This chain uses TRBV29-1 with TRBJ2-3; D gene ambiguous. Germline V gives CDR1 SQVTM, CDR2 ANQGSEA. This CDR3 is built from 10 residues. The germline V and J ends were trimmed by 4 bases and 5 bases, with 4 bases remaining between them. The CDR3 sequence is CSVVRDTQYF. CDR3 bases: TGCAGCGTTGTACGAGATACGCAGTATTTT.

The rearrangement links TRBV24-1 to TRBJ2-5; tentatively, D is TRBD1 or TRBD2 (5 bases each). With 4 bases removed from V and 4 bases from J, the gap between germline ends came to 15 bases. Germline CDR1 reads KGHDR; CDR2 reads SFDVKD. The CDR3 has 15 amino acids. As DNA, the CDR3 is TGTGCCACCAGTGACTCCGGGACCTGGAGAGAGACCCAGTACTTC. Translated, it gives CATSDSGTWRETQYF.

This clonotype has a count of ten or more. This rearrangement joins TRBV7-3 to TRBJ2-7; 11 nucleotides line up with TRBD2. There are 15 residues in the CDR3. CDR1 is SGHTA, CDR2 FQGTGA, per germline. Losses at the gene ends were 5 bases for V and 2 bases for J; bases not matched to a gene: 5. CDR3 DNA sequence: TGTGCCAGCAGCCTTTCTAGCGGGGGGCCCTACGAGCAGTACTTC. It specifies CASSLSSGGPYEQYF.